The clone carrying this TCR beta chain was recorded once. Germline lookup yields CDR1 MNHEY and CDR2 SMNVEV (reference sequence). Deletions cut 8 bases from V and 7 bases from J, with 9 bases between. The CDR3 loop spans 12 amino acids. The data derive from a study of blood T cell repertoires in COVID-19. Study context: T cells, B-cell-depleted T cells, or PBMCs provided the cDNA or gDNA that served as material.

Participant ages covered about 18 to 90 years across 25 or so US areas. Clinical history reported by participants formed the basis on which cohorts were assigned. Method: immunoSEQ multiplex PCR; TCRdb's copy keeps in-frame clones and lacks some. The table includes hundreds of thousands of clones, 70% to 90% detected once. V usage is TRBV27 and J usage is TRBJ1-6; D is unclear. This clonotype was obtained from a woman aged 60-70 years who had recovered from COVID-19. Sequencing used PBMCs or T cells enriched from blood (not recorded which). The CDR3, as DNA: TGTGCCAGCGCGGAGGTAAATTCACCCCTCCACTTT. Protein product: CASAEVNSPLHF.